What follows are 18 T cell receptor beta chains derived from one specimen sequenced in a study of T cells in Graves' hyperthyroidism and ophthalmopathy. Using RNA transcripts as the source, TCR beta CDR3 regions were amplified. HTBI primers were used for first-round RT-PCR of the TCR CDR3. TCRdb passed the multiplex PCR reads through MiXCR, listing each CDR3 protein once. The table shows about 540,000 distinct CDR3 sequences, with around 42% occurring only once. Sequenced input: peripheral blood or thyroid tissue (not recorded which). The receptors come from a woman under 30 with Graves' hyperthyroidism.

This clonotype was counted ten times or more. The chain couples TRBV20-1 to TRBJ1-1; TRBD1 matches 7 bases. The V gene end was trimmed by 0 bases and the J gene end by 1 base; junction bases not matched to a gene: 11. CDR1 and CDR2 from the germline V gene are DFQATT and SNEGSKA (reference sequence). CDR3 length: 17 amino acids. The CDR3 here is CSARDSGGRFGNTEAFF. In DNA form, the CDR3 reads TGCAGTGCTAGAGATTCAGGGGGGCGGTTCGGGAACACTGAAGCTTTCTTT.

The chain combines TRBV20-1 with TRBJ2-7; 7 positions match TRBD1. From germline, CDR1 is DFQATT and CDR2 SNEGSKA (reference sequence). This CDR3 is 14 amino acids long. V lost 3 bases, J lost 6 bases, and 11 bases stayed unmatched. DNA for the CDR3: TGCAGTGCTAGCACCGGGACAGCCGCTCTCGAGCAGTACTTC. It is translated as CSASTGTAALEQYF.

This clonotype has just a few counts. This chain joins TRBV6-6 and TRBJ1-4; tentatively, D is TRBD1 (5 bases). The CDR3 totals 17 residues. Deletions cut 4 bases from V and 5 bases from J, with 20 bases between. CDR1 MNHNY and CDR2 SVGAGI come from the germline V gene (reference sequence). CDR3 DNA sequence: TGTGCCAGCAGTTCGGTGGGGGGGGATTATGAGAATGAAAAACTGTTTTTT. It is translated as CASSSVGGDYENEKLFF.

This clonotype was recorded at least ten times. The chain combines TRBV4-2 with TRBJ2-6; no clear D. CDR1 and CDR2 (germline): LGHNA, YNFKEQ. The CDR3 runs to 15 residues. Trimming left V 4 bases short and J 4 bases short, with 11 bases between. The DNA for the CDR3 is TGTGCCAGCAGCCGACTCCAATCCGGGGCCAACGTCCTGACTTTC. This sequence encodes CASSRLQSGANVLTF.

This clonotype was detected ten times or more. The chain's CDR3 is CASSPDTSGANVLTF. The CDR3 DNA sequence: TGTGCCAGCAGCCCTGACACCTCTGGGGCCAACGTCCTGACTTTC. J is TRBJ2-6 and V is TRBV5-6, with D hard to call. The CDR3 has 15 amino acids. V lost 4 bases and J 0 bases, leaving 8 bases between the germline ends. From germline, CDR1 is SGHDT and CDR2 YYEEEE.

At least ten counts were recorded for this clonotype. The chain combines TRBV9 with TRBJ2-5, with 10 positions matching TRBD2. From germline, CDR1 is SGDLS and CDR2 YYNGEE. The CDR3 runs 16 residues. V lost 0 bases, J lost 5 bases, and 7 bases stayed unmatched. This CDR3 is CASSVAPSGRRETQYF. The DNA for the CDR3 is TGTGCCAGCAGCGTAGCGCCTAGCGGGAGAAGGGAGACCCAGTACTTC.

The V gene is TRBV29-1, the J gene TRBJ2-1; TRBD2 agrees at 7 bases. V lost 4 bases and J lost 6; bases outside the gene matches: 9. CDR1 SQVTM and CDR2 ANQGSEA come from the germline V gene. The CDR3 spans 14 residues. Here the CDR3 reads CSVVLGLVFNEQFF. The CDR3, as DNA: TGCAGCGTTGTCTTAGGACTAGTGTTCAATGAGCAGTTCTTC.

At least ten counts were recorded for this clonotype. The chain uses TRBV29-1 and TRBJ2-2, with no clear D. Per the germline V gene, CDR1 is SQVTM and CDR2 is ANQGSEA. The CDR3 length is 14 residues. With 7 bases removed from V and 5 bases from J, the gap between germline ends came to 17 bases. The CDR3 DNA reads as TGCAGCGGGCGGCGGCGCCCCGGGACCGGGGAGCTGTTTTTT. Translated: CSGRRRPGTGELFF.

Remarks on this clonotype: A much larger clone differs from this one at a single base, so this may be a read error. The V call is TRBV4-1, the J call TRBJ2-5; D is perhaps TRBD1 (6 bases). The CDR3 runs 14 residues. Germline CDR1 is MGHRA and CDR2 is YSYEKL. The CDR3 nucleotides are TGTGCCGGCAGCCCCCAAGTAGGGGGAGAGACCCAGTACTTC. Protein sequence: CAGSPQVGGETQYF.

DNA for the CDR3: TGTGCCAGCAGCAGGGACTACCACAATGAGCAGTACTTC. Its translation: CASSRDYHNEQYF. The V and J genes are TRBV7-9 and TRBJ2-7, with 7 positions matching TRBD2. Germline V gives CDR1 SEHNR, CDR2 FQNEAQ (reference sequence). The CDR3 covers 13 residues. The junction had 8 bases not matched to a gene; V was cut back by 5 bases and J by 7 bases.

This clonotype was seen repeatedly, ten times or more. The J gene is TRBJ2-5, the V gene TRBV20-1; D may be TRBD1 or TRBD2 (5 bases each). The V gene's germline CDR1 is DFQATT and CDR2 SNEGSKA (reference sequence). The V gene lost 3 bases and the J gene lost 5 bases, with 19 bases spanning the gap. The CDR3 is 15 residues long. The CDR3: CSARDGANEGETQYF. CDR3 DNA: TGCAGTGCTAGGGACGGCGCAAACGAGGGGGAGACCCAGTACTTC.

A word on this clonotype: This CDR3 fails to terminate in the conserved phenylalanine or tryptophan, so it likely reflects a read error. This chain links TRBV10-3 with TRBJ1-2; D unclear. The CDR3 runs 13 residues. The ends were cut back, 5 bases at V and 9 bases at J, with 16 bases in the middle. The germline V gene has CDR1 ENHRY and CDR2 SYGVKD. CDR3 sequence: CAISYRTSGSYTL. CDR3 nucleotides: TGTGCCATCAGTTATAGGACTAGCGGGAGCTACACCCTC.

This clonotype appeared many times. The chain uses TRBV12-3 or TRBV12-4 and TRBJ2-5; D unresolved. The CDR3 extends over 13 amino acids. The V end was cut by 3 bases, the J end by 0 bases, with 5 bases between. In nucleotides, the CDR3 is TGTGCCAGCAGTTTGTATGACCAAGAGACCCAGTACTTC. This codes for CASSLYDQETQYF.

This clonotype has a count of ten or more. The rearrangement links TRBV4-1 to TRBJ1-1; possible D gene TRBD1, 5 bases. With 1 base removed from V and 12 bases from J, the gap between germline ends came to 18 bases. CDR3 length: 14 residues. The germline gives CDR1 MGHRA, CDR2 YSYEKL. CDR3 region: CASSQALRGGRTFF. The CDR3 DNA reads TGCGCCAGCAGCCAAGCATTGAGGGGCGGTCGAACTTTCTTT.

The chain recombines TRBV6-6 with TRBJ1-5, with TRBD1 matching 7 bases. CDR3 length: 14 residues. J gave up 8 bases and V 5 bases, and 9 bases lay outside the gene matches. The V gene's germline CDR1 is MNHNY and CDR2 SVGAGI (reference sequence). As DNA, the CDR3 is TGTGCCAGCAGTGAGGGGGCAGGGGGAAAGCCCCAGCATTTT. Protein: CASSEGAGGKPQHF.

This clonotype was recorded many times. The genes are TRBV11-2 and TRBJ2-7; D is undetermined. With 5 bases removed from V and 7 bases from J, the gap between germline ends came to 18 bases. Germline-derived CDR1 and CDR2 are SGHAT and FQNNGV. The CDR3 spans 14 residues. This CDR3 is CASSALFTMMEQYF. The DNA of the CDR3 is TGTGCCAGCAGCGCCCTCTTCACCATGATGGAGCAGTACTTC. Supplemented by reference TRBV11-2 and TRBJ2-7, the full variable domain reads EAGVAQSPRYKIIEKRQSVAFWCNPISGHATLYWYQQILGQGPKLLIQFQNNGVVDDSQLPKDRFSAERLKGVDSTLKIQPAKLEDSAVYLCASSALFTMMEQYFGPGTRLTVT.

This clonotype showed up many times. The rearrangement joins TRBV20-1 to TRBJ1-5, with unresolved D. This CDR3 comprises 15 residues. In germline, CDR1 is DFQATT, CDR2 SNEGSKA (reference sequence). The ends were cut back, 3 bases at V and 4 bases at J, with 16 bases in the middle. CDR3 sequence (DNA): TGCAGTGCTAGTAGCGTAGGGCCTCAGAATCAGCCCCAGCATTTT. Protein product: CSASSVGPQNQPQHF.

The rearrangement links TRBV6-5 to TRBJ1-5; TRBD1 is a possible D gene (6 bases). This CDR3 is built from 15 residues. V lost 8 bases to trimming and J lost 0 bases, with 14 bases between them. CDR1 and CDR2 (germline): MNHEY, SVGAGI. The CDR3 loop reads CASSSGVNSNQPQHF. In DNA form, the CDR3 reads TGTGCCAGCTCGTCAGGGGTGAATAGCAATCAGCCCCAGCATTTT.